The clone carrying this T cell receptor beta chain was observed a few times. Its antigen remains unidentified. Target depth was 1 in 200,000 to 1 in 1 million T cells, about 10x per clonotype. Data came from immunoSEQ multiplex PCR; TCRdb stores just in-frame clones and leaves some out. The sample lists around 250,000 clones, 70% seen once, with about 16% in the top ten. Germline CDR1 is MGHDK and CDR2 is SYGVNS. V lost 8 bases to trimming and J lost 6 bases, with 9 bases between them. The CDR3 totals 11 residues. The data originate from a study of cytotoxic CD8 clonotypes in ibrutinib-treated CLL. General observations from the study: Sampling times differed between sustained-remission and progressing patients.

This specimen was PBMCs, taken after 24 months of ibrutinib treatment. The receptor was derived from a human donor with chronic lymphocytic leukemia. The chain recombines TRBV25-1 with TRBJ2-3; D unclear. CDR3 region: CASGRTDTQYF. CDR3 in DNA: TGTGCCAGCGGGCGGACGGATACGCAGTATTTT.